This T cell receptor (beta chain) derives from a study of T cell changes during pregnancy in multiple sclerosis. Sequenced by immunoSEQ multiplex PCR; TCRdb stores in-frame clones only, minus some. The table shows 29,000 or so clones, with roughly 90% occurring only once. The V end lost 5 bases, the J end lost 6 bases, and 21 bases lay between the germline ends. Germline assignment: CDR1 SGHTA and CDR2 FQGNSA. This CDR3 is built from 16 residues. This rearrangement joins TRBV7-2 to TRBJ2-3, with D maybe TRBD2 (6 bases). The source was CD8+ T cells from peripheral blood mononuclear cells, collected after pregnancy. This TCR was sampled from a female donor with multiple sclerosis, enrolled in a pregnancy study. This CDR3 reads CASSTVGWERADTQYF. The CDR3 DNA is TGTGCCAGCAGCACAGTCGGTTGGGAGCGGGCCGATACGCAGTATTTT.